What follows is one T cell receptor (beta chain) and its context. These data are taken from a study of patients and donors after allogeneic stem cell transplantation. MiXCR, applied by TCRdb to the RT-PCR reads, yields one record per CDR3 protein. There are roughly 880,000 distinct CDR3 sequences in the sample; approximately 19% occur only once, and about 6% lies in the top ten. The CDR3 contains 11 residues. The V end was cut by 8 bases, the J end by 6 bases, with 10 bases between. CDR1 is SNHLY, CDR2 FYNNEI, per germline. The receptor was isolated from a human donor who was either an allogeneic HSCT recipient or a stem cell or donor lymphocyte infusion donor (not recorded which). It is not recorded whose cells these are; they may come from a transplant donor. V is TRBV2 and J is TRBJ1-2; no definite D call. Input material: blood, either unsorted or a sorted T cell fraction (not recorded which). CDR3 nucleotide sequence: TGTGCCAGCGGTATGGAGGATGGCTACACCTTC. It encodes CASGMEDGYTF. The whole variable domain, remainder taken from reference TRBV2 and TRBJ1-2, is EPEVTQTPSHQVTQMGQEVILRCVPISNHLYFYWYRQILGQKVEFLVSFYNNEISEKSEIFDDQFSVERPDGSNFTLKIRSTKLEDSAMYFCASGMEDGYTFGSGTRLTVV.